The text below deals with one T cell receptor beta chain. Its antigen is unidentified. Some clones are missing from TCRdb's copy, which holds only in-frame ones; the method was immunoSEQ multiplex PCR. The sample includes approximately 30,000 clones, approximately 91% of them seen just once. The data were obtained in a study of T cells in localized non-small cell lung cancer. Germline V gives CDR1 SGHTA, CDR2 FQGNSA. Unmatched junction bases numbered 8, after V lost 5 bases and J lost 1 base. This CDR3 has 17 amino acids. Study-level results: The study found T cell clonality highest in uninvolved adjacent lung, above tumor. Paired adjacent lung recovered a median approximately 57 of the top 100 tumor clones. Higher blood T cell density went with longer overall survival.

This material consisted of peripheral blood mononuclear cells, taken before any cancer treatment. This sequence joins TRBV7-2 and TRBJ2-5; 12 positions agree with TRBD2. The source is a woman aged 35-70 years with stage III lung adenocarcinoma. In DNA form, the CDR3 reads TGTGCCAGCAGCGAGGGACTAGCGGGCGCTAGCCAAGAGACCCAGTACTTC. It is translated as CASSEGLAGASQETQYF. The full variable domain, in which reference TRBV7-2 and TRBJ2-5 provide the parts outside the CDR3, is GAGVSQSPSNKVTEKGKDVELRCDPISGHTALYWYRQSLGQGLEFLIYFQGNSAPDKSGLPSDRFSAERTGGSVSTLTIQRTQQEDSAVYLCASSEGLAGASQETQYFGPGTRLLVL.